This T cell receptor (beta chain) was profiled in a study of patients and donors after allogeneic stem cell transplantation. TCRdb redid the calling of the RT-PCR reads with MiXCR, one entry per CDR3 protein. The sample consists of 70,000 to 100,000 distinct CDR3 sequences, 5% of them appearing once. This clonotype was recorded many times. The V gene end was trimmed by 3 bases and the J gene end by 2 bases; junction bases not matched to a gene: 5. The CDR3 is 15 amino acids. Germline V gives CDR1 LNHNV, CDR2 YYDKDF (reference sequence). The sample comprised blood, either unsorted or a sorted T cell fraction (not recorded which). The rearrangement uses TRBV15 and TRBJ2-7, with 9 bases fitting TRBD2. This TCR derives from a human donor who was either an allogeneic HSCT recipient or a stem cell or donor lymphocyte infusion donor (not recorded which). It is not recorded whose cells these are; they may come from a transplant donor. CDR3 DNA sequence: TGTGCCACCAGCAGCACGGGACTAGCAACCTACGAGCAGTACTTC. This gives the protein CATSSTGLATYEQYF. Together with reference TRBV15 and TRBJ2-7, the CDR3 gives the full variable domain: DAMVIQNPRYQVTQFGKPVTLSCSQTLNHNVMYWYQQKSSQAPKLLFHYYDKDFNNEADTPDNFQSRRPNTSFCFLDIRSPGLGDTAMYLCATSSTGLATYEQYFGPGTRLTVT.